This is a list of T cell receptor beta chains from one sample in a study of cytomegalovirus exposure and HLA in healthy donors. Assay used: immunoSEQ multiplex PCR; TCRdb lists only in-frame clones, some missing. The specimen's table records around 140,000 clones. What was sequenced was PBMCs. These receptors all stem from a woman aged 50 to 60 in good health and CMV-seronegative. Each CDR3 is given with its conserved first and last residue. A D gene is named only where the DNA matches it firmly.

>TRBJ2-7|12|.|TRBV7-3
CASSTPGREQYF
TGTGCCAGCAGCACTCCGGGGAGAGAGCAGTACTTC
>TRBJ1-5|14|.|TRBV27
CASRRTGSYQPQHF
TGTGCCAGCAGGCGAACAGGGTCCTATCAGCCCCAGCATTTT
>TRBJ2-1|14|.|TRBV5-1
CASSLSGLYNEQFF
TGCGCCAGCAGCTTGAGCGGACTCTACAATGAGCAGTTCTTC
>TRBJ1-5|16|.|TRBV30
CAWSPQGRGGNQPQHF
TGTGCCTGGAGTCCCCAGGGGCGCGGTGGCAATCAGCCCCAGCATTTT
>TRBJ2-5|16|TRBD2|TRBV28
CASSFGGLVMIVTQYF
TGTGCCAGCAGTTTTGGAGGACTAGTCATGATTGTGACCCAGTACTTC
>TRBJ2-7|16|TRBD1|TRBV4-2
CASNEEEGQGALVQYF
TGTGCCAGCAACGAAGAGGAGGGACAGGGGGCCTTGGTGCAGTACTTC
>TRBJ2-3|17|TRBD1|TRBV5-4
CASKSMGRDRATDTQYF
TGTGCCTCAAAATCGATGGGCCGGGACAGAGCCACAGATACGCAGTATTTT
>TRBJ1-1|13|TRBD1|TRBV5-1
CASSLQGYTEAFF
TGCGCCAGCAGCCTACAGGGGTACACTGAAGCTTTCTTT
>TRBJ2-7|14|.|TRBV5-4
CASSLAGGSYEQYF
TGTGCCAGCAGCTTGGCGGGGGGCAGCTACGAGCAGTACTTC
>TRBJ2-1|17|TRBD2|TRBV9
CASSAIKAGGSGNEQFF
TGTGCCAGCAGCGCAATAAAGGCGGGAGGGTCCGGCAATGAGCAGTTCTTC
>TRBJ2-7|14|.|TRBV19
CASSITGSGYEQYF
TGTGCCAGTAGTATAACCGGGAGCGGATACGAGCAGTACTTC
>TRBJ1-1|15|.|TRBV9
CASSVDPRVGTEAFF
TGTGCCAGCAGCGTAGACCCCAGGGTGGGCACTGAAGCTTTCTTT
>TRBJ1-1|15|.|TRBV18
CASSRDDSYDTEAFF
TGTGCCAGCTCACGTGACGACAGCTACGACACTGAAGCTTTCTTT
>TRBJ2-1|15|TRBD2|TRBV5-1
CASSAGLAGFNEQFF
TGCGCCAGCAGCGCCGGACTAGCGGGGTTCAATGAGCAGTTCTTC
>TRBJ2-1|17|TRBD2|TRBV2
CASSARLAGVFLHEQFF
TGTGCCAGCAGCGCCCGACTAGCGGGAGTCTTTCTCCATGAGCAGTTCTTC
>TRBJ1-2|11|.|TRBV19
CASSIDGGRYF
TGTGCCAGTAGTATAGATGGGGGCCGCTACTTC
>TRBJ2-5|12|.|TRBV18
CASSSSKETQYF
TGTGCCAGCTCTAGTTCGAAAGAGACCCAGTACTTC
>TRBJ2-7|11|.|TRBV6-1
CASSSAYEQYF
TGTGCCAGCAGTTCGGCCTACGAGCAGTACTTC
>TRBJ2-7|14|TRBD2|TRBV11-2
CASKLVAGTGEQYF
TGTGCCAGCAAGTTGGTAGCGGGAACGGGAGAGCAGTACTTC
>TRBJ2-7|14|TRBD2|TRBV19
CASGGAESTYEQYF
TGTGCCTCGGGGGGGGCGGAATCCACCTACGAGCAGTACTTC
>TRBJ2-3|15|.|TRBV7-9
CASSLAAGRTDTQYF
TGTGCCAGCAGCTTAGCGGCGGGACGCACAGATACGCAGTATTTT
>TRBJ2-3|15|.|TRBV30
CAWSQWQGYTDTQYF
TGTGCCTGGAGTCAATGGCAGGGTTACACAGATACGCAGTATTTT
>TRBJ1-5|16|.|TRBV7-8
CASSHLNTGGNQPQHF
TGTGCCAGCAGCCACTTAAATACGGGGGGCAATCAGCCCCAGCATTTT
>TRBJ2-1|20|TRBD2|TRBV4-1
CASSQLGLAEAPSSYNEQFF
TGCGCCAGCAGCCAACTGGGACTAGCGGAGGCCCCCAGCTCCTACAATGAGCAGTTCTTC
>TRBJ2-6|14|.|TRBV2
CARVTETGANVLTF
TGTGCCAGGGTGACAGAGACTGGGGCCAACGTCCTGACTTTC
>TRBJ2-2|15|TRBD2|TRBV19
CASSIGLAGAEELFF
TGTGCCAGTAGTATCGGACTAGCGGGGGCTGAGGAGCTGTTTTTT
>TRBJ2-2|13|TRBD1|TRBV29-1
CSVGDRGTGELFF
TGCAGCGTTGGGGACAGGGGTACCGGGGAGCTGTTTTTT
>TRBJ2-7|14|.|TRBV9
CASSVGAGTYEQYF
TGTGCCAGCAGCGTAGGGGCAGGGACCTACGAGCAGTACTTC
>TRBJ1-1|15|.|TRBV7-9
CASSPSVTLRDEAFF
TGTGCCAGCAGCCCCTCTGTCACTTTGAGGGATGAAGCTTTCTTT
>TRBJ1-1|13|.|TRBV7-9
CASSLGYRAEAFF
TGTGCCAGCAGCTTAGGCTACAGGGCTGAAGCTTTCTTT
>TRBJ2-6|17|TRBD1|TRBV18
CASSPQGAGSGANVLTF
TGTGCCAGCTCACCGCAGGGGGCTGGCTCTGGGGCCAACGTCCTGACTTTC
>TRBJ2-7|14|TRBD1|TRBV27
CASSWDRSVYEQYF
TGTGCCAGCAGTTGGGACAGGTCGGTCTACGAGCAGTACTTC
>TRBJ1-1|13|.|TRBV19
CASSRLTNTEAFF
TGTGCCAGTAGTAGACTAACCAACACTGAAGCTTTCTTT
>TRBJ2-3|14|.|TRBV11-1
CASSPRSGTDTQYF
TGTGCCAGCAGCCCAAGAAGCGGCACAGATACGCAGTATTTT
>TRBJ1-1|16|.|TRBV9
CASSSEITGRDTEAFF
TGTGCCAGCAGCTCTGAAATTACAGGGAGGGACACTGAAGCTTTCTTT
>TRBJ1-4|11|.|TRBV20-1
CSARNREKLFF
TGCAGTGCTAGGAACAGGGAAAAACTGTTTTTT
>TRBJ2-7|14|.|TRBV13
CASSLGQVTYEQYF
TGTGCCAGCAGCTTAGGACAGGTTACCTACGAGCAGTACTTC
>TRBJ2-1|12|.|TRBV14
CASSWGRNEQFF
TGTGCCAGCAGCTGGGGCCGCAATGAGCAGTTCTTC
>TRBJ2-2|14|TRBD2|TRBV29-1
CSVAGTNPTGELFF
TGCAGCGTCGCCGGGACTAACCCTACCGGGGAACTGTTTTTT
>TRBJ2-1|13|.|TRBV18
CASSPSAGNEQFF
TGTGCCAGCTCACCCAGCGCGGGAAATGAGCAGTTCTTC
>TRBJ2-2|13|.|TRBV27
CASSLTYTGELFF
TGTGCCAGCAGTCTGACATACACCGGGGAGCTGTTTTTT
>TRBJ1-3|16|TRBD1|TRBV19
CASRINRGMRGNTIYF
TGTGCCAGTAGGATAAACAGGGGGATGAGAGGAAACACCATATATTTT
>TRBJ1-4|14|.|TRBV19
CASSTEDTYEKLFF
TGTGCCAGTAGTACCGAGGACACCTATGAAAAACTGTTTTTT